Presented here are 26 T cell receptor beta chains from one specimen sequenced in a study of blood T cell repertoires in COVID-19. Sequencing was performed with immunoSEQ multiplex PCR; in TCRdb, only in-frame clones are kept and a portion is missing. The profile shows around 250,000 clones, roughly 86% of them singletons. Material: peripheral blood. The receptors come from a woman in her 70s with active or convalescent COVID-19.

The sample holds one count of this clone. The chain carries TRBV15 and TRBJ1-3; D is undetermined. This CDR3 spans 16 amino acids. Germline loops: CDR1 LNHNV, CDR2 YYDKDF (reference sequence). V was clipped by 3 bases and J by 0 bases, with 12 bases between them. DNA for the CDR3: TGTGCCACCAGCAGGGCCCCCCTCAACTCTGGAAACACCATATATTTT. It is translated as CATSRAPLNSGNTIYF.

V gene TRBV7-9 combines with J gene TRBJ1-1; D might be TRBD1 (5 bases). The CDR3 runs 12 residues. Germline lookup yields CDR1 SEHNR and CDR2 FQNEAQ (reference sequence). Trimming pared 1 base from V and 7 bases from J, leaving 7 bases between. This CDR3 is CASSLEGLEAFF. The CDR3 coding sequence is TGTGCCAGCAGCTTAGAGGGGCTTGAAGCTTTCTTT.

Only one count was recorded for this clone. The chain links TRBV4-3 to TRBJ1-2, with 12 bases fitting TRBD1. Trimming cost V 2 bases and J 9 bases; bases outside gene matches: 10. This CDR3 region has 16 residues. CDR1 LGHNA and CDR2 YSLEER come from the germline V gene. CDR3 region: CASSQLRGQGAIRYTF. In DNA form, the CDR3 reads TGCGCCAGCAGCCAACTTAGGGGACAGGGGGCGATTCGCTACACCTTC.

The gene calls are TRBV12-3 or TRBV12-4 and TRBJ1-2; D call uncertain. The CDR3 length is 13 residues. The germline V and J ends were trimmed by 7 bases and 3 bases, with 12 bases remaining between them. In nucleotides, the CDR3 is TGTGCCAGCACTCGCCGTCAGGACTATGGCTACACCTTC. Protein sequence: CASTRRQDYGYTF.

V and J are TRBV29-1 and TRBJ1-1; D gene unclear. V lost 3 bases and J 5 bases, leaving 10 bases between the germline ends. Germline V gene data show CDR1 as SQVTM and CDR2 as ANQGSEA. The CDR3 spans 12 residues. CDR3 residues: CSVDTTRTEAFF. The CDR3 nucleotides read TGCAGCGTTGATACCACGAGGACTGAAGCTTTCTTT.

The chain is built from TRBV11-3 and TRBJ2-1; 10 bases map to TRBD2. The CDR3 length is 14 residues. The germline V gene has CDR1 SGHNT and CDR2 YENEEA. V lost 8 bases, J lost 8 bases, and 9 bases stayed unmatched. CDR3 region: CASQERGGYYEQFF. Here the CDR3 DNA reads TGTGCCAGCCAAGAGCGGGGGGGATACTATGAGCAGTTCTTC.

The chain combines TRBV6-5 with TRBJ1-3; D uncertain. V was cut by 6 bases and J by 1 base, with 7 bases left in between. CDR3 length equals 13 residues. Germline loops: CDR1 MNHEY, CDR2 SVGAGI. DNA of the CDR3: TGTGCCAGCAGACAATTTTCTGGAAACACCATATATTTT. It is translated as CASRQFSGNTIYF.

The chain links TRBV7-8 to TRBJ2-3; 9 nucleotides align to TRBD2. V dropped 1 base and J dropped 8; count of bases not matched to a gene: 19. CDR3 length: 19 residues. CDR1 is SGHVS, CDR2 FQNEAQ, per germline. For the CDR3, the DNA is TGTGCCAGCAGCTTAGGATCCAGCGGGGGGCACCCCCCCGAGGGTACGCAGTATTTT. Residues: CASSLGSSGGHPPEGTQYF. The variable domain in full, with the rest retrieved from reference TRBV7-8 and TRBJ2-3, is GAGVSQSPRYKVAKRGQDVALRCDPISGHVSLFWYQQALGQGPEFLTYFQNEAQLDKSGLPSDRFFAERPEGSVSTLKIQRTQQEDSAVYLCASSLGSSGGHPPEGTQYFGPGTRLTVL.

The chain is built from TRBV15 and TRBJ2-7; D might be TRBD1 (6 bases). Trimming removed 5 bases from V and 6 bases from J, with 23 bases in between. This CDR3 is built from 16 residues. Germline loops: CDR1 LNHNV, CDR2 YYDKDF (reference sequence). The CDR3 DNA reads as TGTGCCACCAGCCCCACAGGGTCAAGACTATCAAGCGAGCAGTACTTC. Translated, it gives CATSPTGSRLSSEQYF.

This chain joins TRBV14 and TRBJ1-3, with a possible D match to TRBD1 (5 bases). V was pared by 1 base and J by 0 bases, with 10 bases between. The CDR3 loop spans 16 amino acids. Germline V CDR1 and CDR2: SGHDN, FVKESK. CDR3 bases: TGTGCCAGCAGCCAAGTCCGACAGCTCTCTGGAAACACCATATATTTT. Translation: CASSQVRQLSGNTIYF.

The CDR3 DNA reads as TGTGCCAGCGGATGGAGCGCGGAAGAGACCCAGTACTTC. This encodes CASGWSAEETQYF. The chain is built from TRBV5-4 and TRBJ2-5; unclear D gene. V was trimmed by 7 bases and J by 3 bases, leaving 13 bases between them. From germline, CDR1 is SGHNT and CDR2 YYREEE (reference sequence). CDR3 size: 13 residues.

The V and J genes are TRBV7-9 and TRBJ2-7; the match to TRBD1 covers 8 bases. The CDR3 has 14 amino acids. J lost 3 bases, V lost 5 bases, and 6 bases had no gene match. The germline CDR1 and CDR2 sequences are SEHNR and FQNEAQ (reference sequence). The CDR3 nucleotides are TGTGCCAGCAGCCCCCGGGACAGGAGCTACGAGCAGTACTTC. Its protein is CASSPRDRSYEQYF.

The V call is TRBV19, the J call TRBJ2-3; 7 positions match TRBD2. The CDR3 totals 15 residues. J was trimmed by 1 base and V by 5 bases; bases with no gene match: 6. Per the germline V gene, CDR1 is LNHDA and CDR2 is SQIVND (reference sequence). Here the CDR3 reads CASSVGLTRTDTQYF. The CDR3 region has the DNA TGTGCCAGTAGTGTGGGACTAACCCGCACAGATACGCAGTATTTT.

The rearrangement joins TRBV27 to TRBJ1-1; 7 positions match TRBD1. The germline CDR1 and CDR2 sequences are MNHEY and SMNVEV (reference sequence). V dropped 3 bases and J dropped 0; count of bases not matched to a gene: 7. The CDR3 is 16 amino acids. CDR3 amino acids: CASSFSDRALNTEAFF. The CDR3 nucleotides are TGTGCCAGCAGTTTCAGCGACAGGGCACTGAACACTGAAGCTTTCTTT.

The CDR3 protein is CASSELGTGGRTGELFF. The CDR3 DNA reads TGTGCCAGCAGTGAATTAGGGACAGGGGGCCGCACCGGGGAGCTGTTTTTT. The V and J genes are TRBV2 and TRBJ2-2; 12 nucleotides align to TRBD1. The CDR3 runs 17 residues. The germline gives CDR1 SNHLY, CDR2 FYNNEI. V trimming: 2 bases; J trimming: 4 bases; junction bases outside the gene matches: 5.

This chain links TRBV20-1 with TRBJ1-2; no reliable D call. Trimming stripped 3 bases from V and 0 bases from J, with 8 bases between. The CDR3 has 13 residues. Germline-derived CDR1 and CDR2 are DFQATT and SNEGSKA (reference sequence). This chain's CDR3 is CSASEAANYGYTF. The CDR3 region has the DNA TGCAGTGCTAGTGAGGCTGCTAACTATGGCTACACCTTC.

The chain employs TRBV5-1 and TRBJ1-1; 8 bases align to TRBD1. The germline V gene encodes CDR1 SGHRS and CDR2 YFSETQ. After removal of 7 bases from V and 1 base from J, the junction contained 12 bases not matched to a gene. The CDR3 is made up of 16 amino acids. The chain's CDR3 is CASRWTGTTGNTEAFF. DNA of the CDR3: TGCGCCAGCCGGTGGACAGGGACTACAGGGAACACTGAAGCTTTCTTT.

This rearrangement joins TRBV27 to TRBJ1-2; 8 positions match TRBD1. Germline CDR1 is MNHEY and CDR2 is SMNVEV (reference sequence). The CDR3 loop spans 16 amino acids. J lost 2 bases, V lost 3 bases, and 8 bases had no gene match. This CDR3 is CASSFIGRGRNYGYTF. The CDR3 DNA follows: TGTGCCAGCAGTTTTATTGGCAGGGGGCGAAACTATGGCTACACCTTC.

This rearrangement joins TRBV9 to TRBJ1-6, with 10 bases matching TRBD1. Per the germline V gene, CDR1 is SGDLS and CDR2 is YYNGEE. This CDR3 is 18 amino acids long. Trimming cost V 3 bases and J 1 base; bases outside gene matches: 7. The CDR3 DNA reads TGTGCCAGCAGCGCCTCGACAGGGGGCGCATCCTATAATTCACCCCTCCACTTT. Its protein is CASSASTGGASYNSPLHF.

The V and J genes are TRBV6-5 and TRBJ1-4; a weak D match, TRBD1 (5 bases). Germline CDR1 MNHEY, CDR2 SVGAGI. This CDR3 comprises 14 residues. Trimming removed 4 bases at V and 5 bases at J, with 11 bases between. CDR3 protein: CASSWTRANEKLFF. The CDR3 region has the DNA TGTGCCAGCAGTTGGACACGGGCGAATGAAAAACTGTTTTTT.

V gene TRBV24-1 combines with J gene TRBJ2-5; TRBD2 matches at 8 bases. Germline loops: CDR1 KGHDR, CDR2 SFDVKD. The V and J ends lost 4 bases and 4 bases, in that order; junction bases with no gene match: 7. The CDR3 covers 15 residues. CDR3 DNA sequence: TGTGCCACCAGTGACTTACGGGGGGGAGCAGAGACCCAGTACTTC. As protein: CATSDLRGGAETQYF.

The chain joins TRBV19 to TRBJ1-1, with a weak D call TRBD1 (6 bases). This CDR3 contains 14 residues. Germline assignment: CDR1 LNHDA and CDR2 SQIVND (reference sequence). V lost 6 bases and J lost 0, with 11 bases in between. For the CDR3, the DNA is TGTGCCAGTAGGGACAGAAGTTTGAACACTGAAGCTTTCTTT. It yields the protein CASRDRSLNTEAFF.

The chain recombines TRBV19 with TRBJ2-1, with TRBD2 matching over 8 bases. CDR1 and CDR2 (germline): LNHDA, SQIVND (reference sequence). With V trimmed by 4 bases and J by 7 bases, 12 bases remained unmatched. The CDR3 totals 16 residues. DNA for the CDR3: TGTGCCAGTAGTACTACGGGGGGACTAGGACGTAATGAGCAGTTCTTC. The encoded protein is CASSTTGGLGRNEQFF.

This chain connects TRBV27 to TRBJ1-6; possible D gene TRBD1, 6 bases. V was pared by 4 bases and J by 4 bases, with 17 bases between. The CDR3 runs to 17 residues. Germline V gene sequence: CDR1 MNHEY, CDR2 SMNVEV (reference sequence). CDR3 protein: CASSWATGPAYNSPLHF. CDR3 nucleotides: TGTGCCAGCAGTTGGGCCACAGGGCCAGCTTATAATTCACCCCTCCACTTT.

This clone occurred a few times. For the CDR3, the DNA is TGTGCCAGCAGTTACCCCCCGGACGAGCAGTACTTC. It specifies CASSYPPDEQYF. The J gene is TRBJ2-7, the V gene TRBV6-5, with unresolved D. V dropped 2 bases and J dropped 5 bases, with 7 bases sitting between them. Germline assignment: CDR1 MNHEY and CDR2 SVGAGI. This CDR3 region has 12 residues.

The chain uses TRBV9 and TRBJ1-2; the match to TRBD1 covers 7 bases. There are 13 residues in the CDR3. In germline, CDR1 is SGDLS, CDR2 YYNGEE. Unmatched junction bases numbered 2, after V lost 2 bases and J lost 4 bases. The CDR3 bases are TGTGCCAGCAGCGTGACAGGGACCTATGGCTACACCTTC. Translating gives CASSVTGTYGYTF.